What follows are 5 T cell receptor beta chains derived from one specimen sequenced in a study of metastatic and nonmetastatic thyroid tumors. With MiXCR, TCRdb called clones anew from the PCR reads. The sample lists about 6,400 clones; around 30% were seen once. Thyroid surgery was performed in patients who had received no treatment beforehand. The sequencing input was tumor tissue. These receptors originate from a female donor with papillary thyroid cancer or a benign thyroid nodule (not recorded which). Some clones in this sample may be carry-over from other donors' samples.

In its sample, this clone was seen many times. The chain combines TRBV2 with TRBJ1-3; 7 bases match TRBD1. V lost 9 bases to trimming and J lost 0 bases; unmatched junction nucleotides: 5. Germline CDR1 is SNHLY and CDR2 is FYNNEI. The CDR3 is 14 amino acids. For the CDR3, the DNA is TGTGCCAGAAATACAGGGGACTCTGGAAACACCATATATTTT. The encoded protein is CARNTGDSGNTIYF. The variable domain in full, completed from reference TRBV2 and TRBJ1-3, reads EPEVTQTPSHQVTQMGQEVILRCVPISNHLYFYWYRQILGQKVEFLVSFYNNEISEKSEIFDDQFSVERPDGSNFTLKIRSTKLEDSAMYFCARNTGDSGNTIYFGEGSWLTVV.

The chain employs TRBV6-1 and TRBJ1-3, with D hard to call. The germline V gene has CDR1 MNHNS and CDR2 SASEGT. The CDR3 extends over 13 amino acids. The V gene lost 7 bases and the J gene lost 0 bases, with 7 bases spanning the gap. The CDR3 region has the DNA TGTGCCAGCATAGGTTACTCTGGAAACACCATATATTTT. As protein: CASIGYSGNTIYF.

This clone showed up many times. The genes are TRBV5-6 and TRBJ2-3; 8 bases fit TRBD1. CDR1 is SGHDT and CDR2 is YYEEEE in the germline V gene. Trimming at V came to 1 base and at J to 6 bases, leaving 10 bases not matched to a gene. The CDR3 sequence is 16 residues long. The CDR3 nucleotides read TGTGCCAGCAGCTTGAAGGGGGGACAGGCTCGTGATACGCAGTATTTT. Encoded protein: CASSLKGGQARDTQYF.

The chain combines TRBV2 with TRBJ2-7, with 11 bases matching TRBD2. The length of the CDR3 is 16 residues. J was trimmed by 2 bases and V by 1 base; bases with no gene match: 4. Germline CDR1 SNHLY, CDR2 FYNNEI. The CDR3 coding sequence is TGTGCCAGCAGTGAAGGGGCTAGCGGGGGGCCCTACGAGCAGTACTTC. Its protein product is CASSEGASGGPYEQYF.

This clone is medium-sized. The CDR3, as DNA: TGTGCCAGCAGTGAAGCATACAGGGACTCCTACGAGCAGTACTTC. This gives the protein CASSEAYRDSYEQYF. The rearrangement links TRBV2 to TRBJ2-7; tentative D call: TRBD1 (6 bases). The length of the CDR3 is 15 residues. Germline CDR1 and CDR2: SNHLY and FYNNEI. Trimming stripped 0 bases from V and 0 bases from J, with 9 bases between.